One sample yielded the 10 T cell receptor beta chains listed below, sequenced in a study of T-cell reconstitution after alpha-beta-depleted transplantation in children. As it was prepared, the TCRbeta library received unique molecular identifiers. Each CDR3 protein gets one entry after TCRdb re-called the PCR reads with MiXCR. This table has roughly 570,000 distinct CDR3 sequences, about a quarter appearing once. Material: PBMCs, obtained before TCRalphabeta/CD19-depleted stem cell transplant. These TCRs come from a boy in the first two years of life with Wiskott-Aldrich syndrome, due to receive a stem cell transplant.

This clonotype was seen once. The CDR3 coding sequence is TGCGCCAGCAGCCCCGAGGTGGGGATCTACGAGCAGTACTTC. Encoded protein: CASSPEVGIYEQYF. The chain employs TRBV5-1 and TRBJ2-7; D not resolved. The V and J ends lost 4 bases and 3 bases respectively, with 14 bases between them. Germline lookup yields CDR1 SGHRS and CDR2 YFSETQ. The CDR3 sequence is 14 residues long. The full variable domain, its missing parts supplied by reference TRBV5-1 and TRBJ2-7, is KAGVTQTPRYLIKTRGQQVTLSCSPISGHRSVSWYQQTPGQGLQFLFEYFSETQRNKGNFPGRFSGRQFSNSRSEMNVSTLELGDSALYLCASSPEVGIYEQYFGPGTRLTVT.

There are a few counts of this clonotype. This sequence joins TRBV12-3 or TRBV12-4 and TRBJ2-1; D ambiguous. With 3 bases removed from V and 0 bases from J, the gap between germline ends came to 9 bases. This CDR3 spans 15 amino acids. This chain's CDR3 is CASSLQRSSYNEQFF. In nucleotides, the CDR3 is TGTGCCAGCAGTTTGCAGCGTAGCTCCTACAATGAGCAGTTCTTC.

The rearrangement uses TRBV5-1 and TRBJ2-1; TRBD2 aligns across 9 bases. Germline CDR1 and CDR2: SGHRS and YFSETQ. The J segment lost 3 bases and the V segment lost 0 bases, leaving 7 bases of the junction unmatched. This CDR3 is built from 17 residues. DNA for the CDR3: TGCGCCAGCAGCTTGGGGGGACTAGCACATCACTACAATGAGCAGTTCTTC. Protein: CASSLGGLAHHYNEQFF.

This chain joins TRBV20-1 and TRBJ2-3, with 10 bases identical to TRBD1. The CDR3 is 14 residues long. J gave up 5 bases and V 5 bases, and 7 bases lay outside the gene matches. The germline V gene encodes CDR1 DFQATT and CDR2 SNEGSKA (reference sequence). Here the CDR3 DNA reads TGCAGTGCTCCGGGACAGGGGAGTCGAGATACGCAGTATTTT. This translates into CSAPGQGSRDTQYF.

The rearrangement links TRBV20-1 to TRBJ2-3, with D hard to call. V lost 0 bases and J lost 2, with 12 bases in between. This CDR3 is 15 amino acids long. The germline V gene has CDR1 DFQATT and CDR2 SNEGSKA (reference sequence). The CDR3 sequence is CSARDTTRSTDTQYF. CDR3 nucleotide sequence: TGCAGTGCTAGAGATACGACGCGATCCACAGATACGCAGTATTTT.

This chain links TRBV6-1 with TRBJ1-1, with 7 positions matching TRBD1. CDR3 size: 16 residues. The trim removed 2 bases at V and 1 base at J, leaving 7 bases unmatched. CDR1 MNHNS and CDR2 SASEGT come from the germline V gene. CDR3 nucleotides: TGTGCCAGCAGTGAACTATTCGACAGGGAGAACACTGAAGCTTTCTTT. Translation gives CASSELFDRENTEAFF.

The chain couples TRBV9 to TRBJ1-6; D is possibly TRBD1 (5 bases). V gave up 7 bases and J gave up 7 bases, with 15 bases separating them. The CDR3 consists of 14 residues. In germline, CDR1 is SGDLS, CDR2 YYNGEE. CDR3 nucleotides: TGTGCCAGCGCACCCGGGGCTCCCAATTCACCCCTCCACTTT. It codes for CASAPGAPNSPLHF.

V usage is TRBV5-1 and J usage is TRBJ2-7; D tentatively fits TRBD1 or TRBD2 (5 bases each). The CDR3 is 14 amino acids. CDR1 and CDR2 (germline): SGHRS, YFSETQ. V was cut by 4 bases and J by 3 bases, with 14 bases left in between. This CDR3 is CASSTAGTVYEQYF. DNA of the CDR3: TGCGCCAGCAGCACGGCAGGGACCGTCTACGAGCAGTACTTC.

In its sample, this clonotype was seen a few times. This CDR3 reads CASSQDGASGFIQYF. DNA of the CDR3: TGTGCCAGCAGCCAAGATGGGGCTAGCGGGTTCATTCAGTACTTC. The chain uses TRBV4-2 and TRBJ2-4; 8 bases align to TRBD2. Losses at the gene ends were 0 bases for V and 9 bases for J; bases not matched to a gene: 7. CDR3 length: 15 residues. Germline lookup yields CDR1 LGHNA and CDR2 YNFKEQ.

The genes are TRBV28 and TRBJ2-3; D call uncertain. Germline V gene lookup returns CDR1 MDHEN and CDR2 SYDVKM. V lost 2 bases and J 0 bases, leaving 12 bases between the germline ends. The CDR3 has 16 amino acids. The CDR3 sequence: CASSLGLRSSTDTQYF. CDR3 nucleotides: TGTGCCAGCAGTTTAGGTTTGCGTAGTAGCACAGATACGCAGTATTTT.